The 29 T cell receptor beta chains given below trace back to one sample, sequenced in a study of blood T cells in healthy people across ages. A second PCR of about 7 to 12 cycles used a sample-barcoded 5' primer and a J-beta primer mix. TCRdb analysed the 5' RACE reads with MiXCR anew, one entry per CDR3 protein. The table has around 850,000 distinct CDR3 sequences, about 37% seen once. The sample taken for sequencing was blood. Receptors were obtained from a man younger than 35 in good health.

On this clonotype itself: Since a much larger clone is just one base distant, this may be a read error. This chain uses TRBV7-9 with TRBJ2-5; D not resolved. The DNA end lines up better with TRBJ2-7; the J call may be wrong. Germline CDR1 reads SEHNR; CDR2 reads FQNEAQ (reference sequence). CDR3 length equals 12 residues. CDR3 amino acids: CASSLVVDEQYF. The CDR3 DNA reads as TGTGCCAGCAGCTTAGTTGTAGACGAGCAGTACTTC.

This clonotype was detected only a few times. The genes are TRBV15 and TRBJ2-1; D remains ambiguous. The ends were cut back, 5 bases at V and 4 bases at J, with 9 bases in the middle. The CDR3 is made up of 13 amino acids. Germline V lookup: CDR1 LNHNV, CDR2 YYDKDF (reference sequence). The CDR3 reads CATSQSTYNEQFF. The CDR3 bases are TGTGCCACCAGCCAGTCTACGTACAATGAGCAGTTCTTC.

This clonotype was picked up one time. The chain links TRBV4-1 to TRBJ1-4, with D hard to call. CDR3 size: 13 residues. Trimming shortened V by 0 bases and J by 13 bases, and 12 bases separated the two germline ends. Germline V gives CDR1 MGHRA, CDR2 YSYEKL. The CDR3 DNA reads TGCGCCAGCAGCCAAGAGGTCGGGCGCGGACTGTTTTTT. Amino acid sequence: CASSQEVGRGLFF.

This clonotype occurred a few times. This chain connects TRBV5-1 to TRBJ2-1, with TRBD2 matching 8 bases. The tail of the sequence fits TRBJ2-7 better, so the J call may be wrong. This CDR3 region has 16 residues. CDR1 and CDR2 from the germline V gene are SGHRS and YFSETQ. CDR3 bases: TGCGCCAGCAGCTTGGACGCGGGGGGCTCCTACAATGAGCAGTACTTC. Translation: CASSLDAGGSYNEQYF.

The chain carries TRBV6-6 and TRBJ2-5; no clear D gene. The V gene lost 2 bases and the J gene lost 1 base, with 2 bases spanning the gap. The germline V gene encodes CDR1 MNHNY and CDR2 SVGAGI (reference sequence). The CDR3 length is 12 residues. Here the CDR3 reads CASSYAQETQYF. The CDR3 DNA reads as TGTGCCAGCAGTTACGCCCAAGAGACCCAGTACTTC.

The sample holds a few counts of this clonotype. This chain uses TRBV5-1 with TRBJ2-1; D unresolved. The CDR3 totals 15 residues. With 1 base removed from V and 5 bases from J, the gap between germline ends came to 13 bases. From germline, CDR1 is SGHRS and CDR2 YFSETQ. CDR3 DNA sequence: TGCGCCAGCAGCTTGCCCAGGTCGTCCCACAATGAGCAGTTCTTC. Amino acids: CASSLPRSSHNEQFF.

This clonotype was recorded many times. The CDR3 sequence is CASSSRDPGYNEQFF. In DNA, the CDR3 is TGCGCCAGCAGCTCCCGGGACCCCGGATACAATGAGCAGTTCTTC. The chain links TRBV5-1 to TRBJ2-1, with D tentatively TRBD1 or TRBD2 (5 bases each). This CDR3 is 15 amino acids long. The germline V gene encodes CDR1 SGHRS and CDR2 YFSETQ. V lost 3 bases and J lost 4, with 14 bases in between.

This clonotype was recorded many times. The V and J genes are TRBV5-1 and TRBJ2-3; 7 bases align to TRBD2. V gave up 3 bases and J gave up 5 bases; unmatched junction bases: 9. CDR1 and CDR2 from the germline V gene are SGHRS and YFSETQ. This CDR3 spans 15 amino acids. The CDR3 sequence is CASSSRAGVGDTQYF. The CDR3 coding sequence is TGCGCCAGCAGCTCTCGTGCGGGGGTTGGAGATACGCAGTATTTT.

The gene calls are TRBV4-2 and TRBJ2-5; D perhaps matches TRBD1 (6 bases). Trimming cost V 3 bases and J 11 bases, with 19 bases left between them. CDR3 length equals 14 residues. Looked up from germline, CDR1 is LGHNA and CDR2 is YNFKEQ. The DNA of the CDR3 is TGTGCCAGCAGCCAGCCAGGGAAGGGGGATGAGCAGTACTTC. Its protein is CASSQPGKGDEQYF.

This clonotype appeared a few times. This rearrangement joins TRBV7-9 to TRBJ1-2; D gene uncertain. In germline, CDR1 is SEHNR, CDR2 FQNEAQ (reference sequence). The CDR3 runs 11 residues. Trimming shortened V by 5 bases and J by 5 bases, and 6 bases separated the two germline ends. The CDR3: CASSLKYGYTF. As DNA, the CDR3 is TGTGCCAGCAGCCTAAAATATGGCTACACCTTC. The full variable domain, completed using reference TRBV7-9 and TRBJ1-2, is DTGVSQNPRHKITKRGQNVTFRCDPISEHNRLYWYRQTLGQGPEFLTYFQNEAQLEKSRLLSDRFSAERPKGSFSTLEIQRTEQGDSAMYLCASSLKYGYTFGSGTRLTVV.

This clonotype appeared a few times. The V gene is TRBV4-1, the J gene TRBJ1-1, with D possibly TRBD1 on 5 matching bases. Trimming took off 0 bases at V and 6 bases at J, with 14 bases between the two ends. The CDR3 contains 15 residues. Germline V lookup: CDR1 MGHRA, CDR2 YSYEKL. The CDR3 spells CASSQDPWQGAEAFF. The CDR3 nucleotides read TGCGCCAGCAGCCAAGATCCCTGGCAGGGCGCTGAAGCTTTCTTT.

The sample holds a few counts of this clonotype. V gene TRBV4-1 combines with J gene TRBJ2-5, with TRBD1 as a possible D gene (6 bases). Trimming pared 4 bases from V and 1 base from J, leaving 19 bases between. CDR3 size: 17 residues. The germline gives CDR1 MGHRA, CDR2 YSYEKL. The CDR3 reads CASSPRGSREFQETQYF. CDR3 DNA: TGCGCCAGCAGCCCGAGGGGGAGCCGCGAATTCCAAGAGACCCAGTACTTC.

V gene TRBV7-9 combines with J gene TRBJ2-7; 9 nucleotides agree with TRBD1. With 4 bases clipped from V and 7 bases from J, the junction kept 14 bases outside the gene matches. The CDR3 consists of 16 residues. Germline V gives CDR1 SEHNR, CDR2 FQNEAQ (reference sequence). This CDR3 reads CASSSGPDRGPNEQYF. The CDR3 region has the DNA TGTGCCAGCAGCTCAGGGCCGGACAGGGGTCCCAATGAGCAGTACTTC.

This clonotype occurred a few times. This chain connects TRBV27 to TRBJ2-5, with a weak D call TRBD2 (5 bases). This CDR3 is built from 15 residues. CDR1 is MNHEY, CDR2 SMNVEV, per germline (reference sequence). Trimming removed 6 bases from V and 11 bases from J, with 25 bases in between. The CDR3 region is CASSQLDFTQREQYF. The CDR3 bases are TGTGCCAGCAGCCAACTGGACTTCACCCAAAGGGAGCAGTACTTC.

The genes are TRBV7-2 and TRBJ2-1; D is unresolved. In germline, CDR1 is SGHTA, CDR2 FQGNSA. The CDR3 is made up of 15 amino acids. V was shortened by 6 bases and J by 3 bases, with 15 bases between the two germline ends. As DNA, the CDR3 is TGTGCCAGCAGTCCCGTTGATGGGCACTACAATGAGCAGTTCTTC. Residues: CASSPVDGHYNEQFF.

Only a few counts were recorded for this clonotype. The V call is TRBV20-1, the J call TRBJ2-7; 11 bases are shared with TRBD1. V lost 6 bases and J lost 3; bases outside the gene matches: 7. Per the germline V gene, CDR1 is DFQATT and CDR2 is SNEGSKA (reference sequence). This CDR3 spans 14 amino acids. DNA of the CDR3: TGCAGTGCCGCCCCCGGGACAGGGGGCTACGAGCAGTACTTC. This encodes CSAAPGTGGYEQYF.

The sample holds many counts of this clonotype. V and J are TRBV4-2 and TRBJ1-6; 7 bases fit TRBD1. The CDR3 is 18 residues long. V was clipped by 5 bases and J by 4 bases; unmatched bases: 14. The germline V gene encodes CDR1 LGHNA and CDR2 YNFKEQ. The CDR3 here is CASSIRDSRPTYNSPLHF. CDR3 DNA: TGTGCCAGCAGCATCCGGGACAGTAGGCCCACATATAATTCACCCCTCCACTTT.

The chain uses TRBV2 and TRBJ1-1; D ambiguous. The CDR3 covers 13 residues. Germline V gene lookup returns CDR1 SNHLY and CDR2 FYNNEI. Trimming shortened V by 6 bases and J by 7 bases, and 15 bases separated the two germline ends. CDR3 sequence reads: CASRAEVGGEAFF. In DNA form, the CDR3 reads TGTGCCAGCAGGGCCGAGGTGGGTGGTGAAGCTTTCTTT.

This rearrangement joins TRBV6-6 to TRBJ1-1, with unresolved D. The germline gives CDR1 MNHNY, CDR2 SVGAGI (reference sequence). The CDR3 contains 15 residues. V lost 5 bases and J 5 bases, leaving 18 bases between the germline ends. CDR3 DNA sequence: TGTGCCAGCAGTCACGGGGTGATTGTGGGGACTGAAGCTTTCTTT. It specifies CASSHGVIVGTEAFF.

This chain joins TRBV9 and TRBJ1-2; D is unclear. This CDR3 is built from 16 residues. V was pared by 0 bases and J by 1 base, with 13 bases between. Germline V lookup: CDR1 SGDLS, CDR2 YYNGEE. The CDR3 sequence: CASSVGRTEDNYGYTF. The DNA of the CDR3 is TGTGCCAGCAGCGTAGGGCGGACGGAGGATAACTATGGCTACACCTTC.

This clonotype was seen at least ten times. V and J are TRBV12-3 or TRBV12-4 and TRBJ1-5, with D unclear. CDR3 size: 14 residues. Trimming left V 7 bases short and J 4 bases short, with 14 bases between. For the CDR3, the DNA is TGTGCCAGCACTAGAGTCGGCGGAAATCAGCCCCAGCATTTT. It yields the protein CASTRVGGNQPQHF.

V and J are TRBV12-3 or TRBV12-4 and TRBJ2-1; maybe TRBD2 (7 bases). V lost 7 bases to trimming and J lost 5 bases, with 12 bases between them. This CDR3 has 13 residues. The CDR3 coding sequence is TGTGCCAGCACCCTGGGGGGGCACAATGAGCAGTTCTTC. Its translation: CASTLGGHNEQFF.

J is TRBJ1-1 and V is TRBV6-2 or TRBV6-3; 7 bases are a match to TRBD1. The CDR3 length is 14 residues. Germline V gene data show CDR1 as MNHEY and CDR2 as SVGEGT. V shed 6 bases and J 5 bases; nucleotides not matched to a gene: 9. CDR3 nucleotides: TGTGCCAGCAGGGAAACAGGGGAGATGACTGAAGCTTTCTTT. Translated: CASRETGEMTEAFF.

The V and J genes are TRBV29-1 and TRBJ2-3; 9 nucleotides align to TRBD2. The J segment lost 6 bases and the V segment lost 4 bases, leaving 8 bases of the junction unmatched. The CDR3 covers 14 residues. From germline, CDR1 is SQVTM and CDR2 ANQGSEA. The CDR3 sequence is CSVAMAGGLDTQYF. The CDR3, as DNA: TGCAGCGTTGCCATGGCGGGAGGGCTGGATACGCAGTATTTT.

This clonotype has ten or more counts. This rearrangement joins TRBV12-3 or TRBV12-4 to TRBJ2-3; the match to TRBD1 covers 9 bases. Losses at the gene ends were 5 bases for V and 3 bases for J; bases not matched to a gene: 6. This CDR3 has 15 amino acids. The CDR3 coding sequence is TGTGCCAGCAGTGAGGGACAGGGTTCGACAGATACGCAGTATTTT. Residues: CASSEGQGSTDTQYF.

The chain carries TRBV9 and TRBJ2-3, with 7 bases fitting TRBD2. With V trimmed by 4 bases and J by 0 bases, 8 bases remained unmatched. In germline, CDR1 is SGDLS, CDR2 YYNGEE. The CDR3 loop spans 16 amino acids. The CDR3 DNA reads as TGTGCCAGCAGCTCTCGCTACGGGGGGAGCACAGATACGCAGTATTTT. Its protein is CASSSRYGGSTDTQYF. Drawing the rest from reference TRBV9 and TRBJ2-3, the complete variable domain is DSGVTQTPKHLITATGQRVTLRCSPRSGDLSVYWYQQSLDQGLQFLIQYYNGEERAKGNILERFSAQQFPDLHSELNLSSLELGDSALYFCASSSRYGGSTDTQYFGPGTRLTVL.

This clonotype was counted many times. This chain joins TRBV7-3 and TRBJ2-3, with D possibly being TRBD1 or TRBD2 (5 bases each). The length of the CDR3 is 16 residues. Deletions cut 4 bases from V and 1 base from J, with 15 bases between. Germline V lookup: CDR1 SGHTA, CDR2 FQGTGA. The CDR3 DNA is TGTGCCAGCAGCTCAAATAGCGAGGGGCGCACAGATACGCAGTATTTT. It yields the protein CASSSNSEGRTDTQYF. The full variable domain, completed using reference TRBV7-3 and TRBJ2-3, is GAGVSQTPSNKVTEKGKYVELRCDPISGHTALYWYRQSLGQGPEFLIYFQGTGAADDSGLPNDRFFAVRPEGSVSTLKIQRTERGDSAVYLCASSSNSEGRTDTQYFGPGTRLTVL.

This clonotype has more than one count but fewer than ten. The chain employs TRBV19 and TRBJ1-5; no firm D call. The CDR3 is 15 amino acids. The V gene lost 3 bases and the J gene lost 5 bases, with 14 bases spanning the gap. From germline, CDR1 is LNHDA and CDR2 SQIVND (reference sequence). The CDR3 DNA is TGTGCCAGTAGTATGGAGGGTCATGGGGATCAGCCCCAGCATTTT. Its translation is CASSMEGHGDQPQHF.

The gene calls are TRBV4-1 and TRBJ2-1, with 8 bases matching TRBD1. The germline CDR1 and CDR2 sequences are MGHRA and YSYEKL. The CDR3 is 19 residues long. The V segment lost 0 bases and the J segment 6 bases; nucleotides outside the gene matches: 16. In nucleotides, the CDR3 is TGCGCCAGCAGCCAAGATCGGGGCCCCGGACAGGGTTTTCCCAATGAGCAGTTCTTC. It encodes CASSQDRGPGQGFPNEQFF.